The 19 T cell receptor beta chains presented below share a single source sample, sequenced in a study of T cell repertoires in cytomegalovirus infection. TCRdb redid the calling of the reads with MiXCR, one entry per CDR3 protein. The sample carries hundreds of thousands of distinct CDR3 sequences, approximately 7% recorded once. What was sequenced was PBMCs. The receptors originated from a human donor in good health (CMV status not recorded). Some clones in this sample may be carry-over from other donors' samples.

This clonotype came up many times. DNA of the CDR3: TGTGCCAGCAGCTCCTTCCAAGAGTTCCCCTCCTACGAGCAGTACTTC. Translated: CASSSFQEFPSYEQYF. The chain links TRBV5-6 to TRBJ2-7; D gene ambiguous. V was clipped by 3 bases and J by 0 bases, with 16 bases between them. The CDR3 has 16 amino acids. Germline loops: CDR1 SGHDT, CDR2 YYEEEE. The whole variable domain, filled in from reference TRBV5-6 and TRBJ2-7, reads DAGVTQSPTHLIKTRGQQVTLRCSPKSGHDTVSWYQQALGQGPQFIFQYYEEEERQRGNFPDRFSGHQFPNYSSELNVNALLLGDSALYLCASSSFQEFPSYEQYFGPGTRLTVT.

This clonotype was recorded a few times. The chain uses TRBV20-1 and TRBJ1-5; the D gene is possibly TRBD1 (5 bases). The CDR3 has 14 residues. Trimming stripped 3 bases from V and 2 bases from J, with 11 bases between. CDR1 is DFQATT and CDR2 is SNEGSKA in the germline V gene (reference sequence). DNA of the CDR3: TGCAGTGCTAGTATAGGGGTGGGCAATCAGCCCCAGCATTTT. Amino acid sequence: CSASIGVGNQPQHF.

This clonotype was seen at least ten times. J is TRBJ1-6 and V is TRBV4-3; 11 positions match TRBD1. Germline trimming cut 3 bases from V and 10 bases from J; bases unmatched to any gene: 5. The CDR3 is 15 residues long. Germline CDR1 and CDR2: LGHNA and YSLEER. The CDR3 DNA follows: TGCGCCAGCAGCCACGGACAGGGGGCTTGGTCACCCCTCCACTTT. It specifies CASSHGQGAWSPLHF.

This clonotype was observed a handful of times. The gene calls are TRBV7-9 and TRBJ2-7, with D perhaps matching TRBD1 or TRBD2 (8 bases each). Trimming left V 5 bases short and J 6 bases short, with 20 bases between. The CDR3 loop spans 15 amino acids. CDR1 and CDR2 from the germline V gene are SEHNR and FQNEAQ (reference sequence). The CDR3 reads CASSPGGTGGAEQYF. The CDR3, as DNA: TGTGCCAGCAGCCCGGGGGGGACAGGAGGTGCCGAGCAGTACTTC.

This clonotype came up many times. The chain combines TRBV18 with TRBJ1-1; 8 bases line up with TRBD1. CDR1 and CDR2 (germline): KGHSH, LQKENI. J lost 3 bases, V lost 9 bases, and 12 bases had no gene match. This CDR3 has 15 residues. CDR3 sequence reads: CASSIQGARDTEAFF. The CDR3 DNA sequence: TGTGCCAGTTCCATCCAGGGGGCGCGGGACACTGAAGCTTTCTTT.

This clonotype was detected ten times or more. The CDR3 is CASSSLRQGSYEQYF. Written as DNA, the CDR3 is TGCGCCAGCAGCTCACTCCGACAGGGTAGCTACGAGCAGTACTTC. The J gene is TRBJ2-7, the V gene TRBV5-1, with 7 bases that match TRBD1. The V gene's germline CDR1 is SGHRS and CDR2 YFSETQ. This CDR3 comprises 15 residues. The V and J ends lost 3 bases and 3 bases, in that order; junction bases with no gene match: 9.

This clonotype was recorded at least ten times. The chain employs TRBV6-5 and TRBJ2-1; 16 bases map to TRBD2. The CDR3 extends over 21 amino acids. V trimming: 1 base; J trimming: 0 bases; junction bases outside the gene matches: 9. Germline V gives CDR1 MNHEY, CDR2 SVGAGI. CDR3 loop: CASSYYLRGLAGGSSYNEQFF. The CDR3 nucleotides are TGTGCCAGCAGTTACTACTTGAGGGGACTAGCGGGGGGGAGCTCCTACAATGAGCAGTTCTTC.

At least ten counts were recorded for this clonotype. DNA of the CDR3: TGTGCCAGTACCCCAAAGTGGGGGACAGGGGGTAGTACCGGGGAGCTGTTTTTT. It translates to CASTPKWGTGGSTGELFF. The rearrangement joins TRBV19 to TRBJ2-2; 11 bases are shared with TRBD1. V was pared by 7 bases and J by 5 bases, with 15 bases of the junction left unmatched. The CDR3 contains 18 residues. In germline, CDR1 is LNHDA, CDR2 SQIVND (reference sequence).

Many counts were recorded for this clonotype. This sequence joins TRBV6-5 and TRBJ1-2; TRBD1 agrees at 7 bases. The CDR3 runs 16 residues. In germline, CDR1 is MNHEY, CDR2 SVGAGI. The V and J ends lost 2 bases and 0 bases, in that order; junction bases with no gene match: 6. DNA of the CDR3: TGTGCCAGCAGTTACCTGCAGGGGGGTGCTAACTATGGCTACACCTTC. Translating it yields CASSYLQGGANYGYTF.

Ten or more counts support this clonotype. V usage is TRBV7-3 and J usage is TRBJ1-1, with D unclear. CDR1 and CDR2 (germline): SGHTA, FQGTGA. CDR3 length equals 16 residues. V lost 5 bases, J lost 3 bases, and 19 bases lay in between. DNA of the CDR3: TGTGCCAGCAGCCCCCAGCCAACTGCCGTCCACACTGAAGCTTTCTTT. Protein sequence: CASSPQPTAVHTEAFF.

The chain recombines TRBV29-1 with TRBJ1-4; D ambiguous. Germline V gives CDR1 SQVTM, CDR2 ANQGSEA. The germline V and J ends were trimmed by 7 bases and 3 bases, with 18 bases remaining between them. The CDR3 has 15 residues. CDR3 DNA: TGCAGCGCGATGTCTACTTCCCAAGCTAATGAAAAACTGTTTTTT. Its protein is CSAMSTSQANEKLFF. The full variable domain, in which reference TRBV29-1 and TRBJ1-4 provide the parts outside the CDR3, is SAVISQKPSRDICQRGTSLTIQCQVDSQVTMMFWYRQQPGQSLTLIATANQGSEATYESGFVIDKFPISRPNLTFSTLTVSNMSPEDSSIYLCSAMSTSQANEKLFFGSGTQLSVL.

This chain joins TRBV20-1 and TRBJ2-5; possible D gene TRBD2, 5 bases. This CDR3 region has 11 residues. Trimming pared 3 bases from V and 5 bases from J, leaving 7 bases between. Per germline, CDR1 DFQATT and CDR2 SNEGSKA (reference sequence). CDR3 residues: CSARRVETQYF. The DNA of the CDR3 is TGCAGTGCTAGGCGGGTTGAGACCCAGTACTTC.

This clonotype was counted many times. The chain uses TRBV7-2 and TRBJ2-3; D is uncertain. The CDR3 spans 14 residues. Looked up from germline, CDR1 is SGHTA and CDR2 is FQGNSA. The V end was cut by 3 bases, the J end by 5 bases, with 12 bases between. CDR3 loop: CASSLGPLLDTQYF. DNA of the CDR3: TGTGCCAGCAGCTTGGGCCCGCTATTAGATACGCAGTATTTT.

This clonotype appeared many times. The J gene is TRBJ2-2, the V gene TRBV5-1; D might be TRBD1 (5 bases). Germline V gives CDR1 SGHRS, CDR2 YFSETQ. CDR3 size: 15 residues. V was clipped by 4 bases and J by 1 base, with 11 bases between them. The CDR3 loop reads CASSPDTRNTGELFF. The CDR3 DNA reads TGCGCCAGCAGCCCGGACACACGGAACACCGGGGAGCTGTTTTTT.

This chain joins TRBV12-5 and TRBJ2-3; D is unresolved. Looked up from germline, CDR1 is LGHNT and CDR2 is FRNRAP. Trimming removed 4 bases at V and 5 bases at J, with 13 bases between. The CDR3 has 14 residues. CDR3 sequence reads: CASGSPPAGDTQYF. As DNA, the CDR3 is TGTGCTAGTGGTTCCCCTCCTGCAGGAGATACGCAGTATTTT.

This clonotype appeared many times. CDR3 loop: CASSVSGGATYEQYF. CDR3 DNA: TGTGCCAGCAGCGTTAGCGGGGGGGCCACCTACGAGCAGTACTTC. This chain connects TRBV27 to TRBJ2-7; TRBD2 matches 11 bases. This CDR3 spans 15 amino acids. The germline CDR1 and CDR2 sequences are MNHEY and SMNVEV (reference sequence). The trim removed 6 bases at V and 2 bases at J, leaving 6 bases unmatched.

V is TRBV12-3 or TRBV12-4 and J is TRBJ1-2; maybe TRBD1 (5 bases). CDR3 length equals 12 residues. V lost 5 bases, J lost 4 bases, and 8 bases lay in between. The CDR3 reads CASSGTSYGYTF. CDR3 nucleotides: TGTGCCAGCAGTGGGACCTCCTATGGCTACACCTTC.

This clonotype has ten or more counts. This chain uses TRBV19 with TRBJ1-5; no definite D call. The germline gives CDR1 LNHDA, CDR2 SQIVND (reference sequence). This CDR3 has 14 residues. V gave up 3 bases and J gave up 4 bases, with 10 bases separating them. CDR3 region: CASSIGRRNQPQHF. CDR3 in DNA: TGTGCCAGTAGTATTGGCAGAAGGAATCAGCCCCAGCATTTT.

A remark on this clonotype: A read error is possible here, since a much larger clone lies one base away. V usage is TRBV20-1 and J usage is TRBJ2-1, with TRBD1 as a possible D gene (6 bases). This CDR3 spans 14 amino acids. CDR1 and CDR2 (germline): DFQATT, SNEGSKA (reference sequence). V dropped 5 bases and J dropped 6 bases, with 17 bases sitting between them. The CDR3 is CSAGAPDSFNEQFF. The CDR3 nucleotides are TGCAGTGCTGGTGCCCCGGACAGCTTCAATGAGCAGTTCTTC.